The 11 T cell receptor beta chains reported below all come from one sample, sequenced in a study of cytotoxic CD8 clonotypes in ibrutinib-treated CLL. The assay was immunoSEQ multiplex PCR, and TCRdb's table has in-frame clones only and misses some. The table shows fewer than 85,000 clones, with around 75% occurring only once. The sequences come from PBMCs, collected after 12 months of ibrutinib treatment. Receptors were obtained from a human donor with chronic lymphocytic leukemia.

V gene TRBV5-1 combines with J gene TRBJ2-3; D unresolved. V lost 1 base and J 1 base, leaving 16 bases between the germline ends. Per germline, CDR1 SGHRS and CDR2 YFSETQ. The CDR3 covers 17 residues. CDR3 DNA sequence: TGCGCCAGCAGCTTGTCCCCAGCCGGCGTGGGCACAGATACGCAGTATTTT. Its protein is CASSLSPAGVGTDTQYF.

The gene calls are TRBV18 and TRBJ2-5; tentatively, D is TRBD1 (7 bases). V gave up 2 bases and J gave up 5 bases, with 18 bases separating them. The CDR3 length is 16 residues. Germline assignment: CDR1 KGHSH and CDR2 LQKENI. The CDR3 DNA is TGTGCCAGCTCACCAAGGGGGCCTAGCGTATGGGAGACCCAGTACTTC. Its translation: CASSPRGPSVWETQYF. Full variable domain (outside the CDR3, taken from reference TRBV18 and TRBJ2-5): NAGVMQNPRHLVRRRGQEARLRCSPMKGHSHVYWYRQLPEEGLKFMVYLQKENIIDESGMPKERFSAEFPKEGPSILRIQQVVRGDSAAYFCASSPRGPSVWETQYFGPGTRLLVL.

CDR3 nucleotide sequence: TGTGCCAGCAGCCATCTGGCAGGCCCTCAAGGGTCCTATGGCTACACCTTC. Amino acids: CASSHLAGPQGSYGYTF. This chain connects TRBV16 to TRBJ1-2; D not resolved. The CDR3 contains 17 residues. V was shortened by 3 bases and J by 4 bases, with 21 bases between the two germline ends. Germline-derived CDR1 and CDR2 are KGHSY and FQNENV.

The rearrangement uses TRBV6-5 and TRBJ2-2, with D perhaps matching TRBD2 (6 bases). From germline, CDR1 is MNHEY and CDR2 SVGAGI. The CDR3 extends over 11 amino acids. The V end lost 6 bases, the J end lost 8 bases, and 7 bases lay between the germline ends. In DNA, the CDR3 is TGTGCCAGCAGCCGGGGGGGGGAGCTGTTTTTT. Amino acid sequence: CASSRGGELFF.

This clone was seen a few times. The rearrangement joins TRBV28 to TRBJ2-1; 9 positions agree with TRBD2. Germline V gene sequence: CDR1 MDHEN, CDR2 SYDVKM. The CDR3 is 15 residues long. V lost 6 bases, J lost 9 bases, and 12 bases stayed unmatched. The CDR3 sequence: CASSPPGGRALEQFF. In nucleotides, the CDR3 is TGTGCCAGCAGCCCCCCGGGCGGGAGGGCCCTTGAGCAGTTCTTC.

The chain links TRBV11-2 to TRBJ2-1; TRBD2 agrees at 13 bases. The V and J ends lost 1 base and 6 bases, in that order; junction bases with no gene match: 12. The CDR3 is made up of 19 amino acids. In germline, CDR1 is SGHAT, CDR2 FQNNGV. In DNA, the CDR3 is TGTGCCAGCAGCTTAGGGGGGACTAGCGGGGCGAGGGCGGGCAATGAGCAGTTCTTC. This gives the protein CASSLGGTSGARAGNEQFF.

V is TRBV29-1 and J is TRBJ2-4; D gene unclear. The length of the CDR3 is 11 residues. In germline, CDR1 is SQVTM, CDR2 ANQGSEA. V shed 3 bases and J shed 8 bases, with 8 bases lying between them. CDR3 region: CSVEGLDIQYF. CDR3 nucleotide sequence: TGCAGCGTTGAGGGTTTGGACATTCAGTACTTC.

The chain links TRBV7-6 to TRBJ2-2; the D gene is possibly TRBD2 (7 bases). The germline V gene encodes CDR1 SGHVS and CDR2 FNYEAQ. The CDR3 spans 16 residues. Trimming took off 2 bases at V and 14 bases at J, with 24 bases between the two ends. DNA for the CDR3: TGTGCCAGCAGCTTAAGGGAGGGGGACACCCTCCTGAGACTGTTTTTT. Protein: CASSLREGDTLLRLFF. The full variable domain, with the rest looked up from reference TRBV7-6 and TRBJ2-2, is GAGVSQSPRYKVTKRGQDVALRCDPISGHVSLYWYRQALGQGPEFLTYFNYEAQQDKSGLPNDRFSAERPEGSISTLTIQRTEQRDSAMYRCASSLREGDTLLRLFFGEGSRLTVL.

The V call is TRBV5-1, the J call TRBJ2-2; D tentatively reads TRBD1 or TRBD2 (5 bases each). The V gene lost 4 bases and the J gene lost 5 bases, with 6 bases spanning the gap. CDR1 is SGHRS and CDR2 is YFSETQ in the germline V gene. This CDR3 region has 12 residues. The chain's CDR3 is CASSEGTGELFF. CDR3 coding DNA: TGCGCCAGCAGCGAGGGGACCGGGGAGCTGTTTTTT.

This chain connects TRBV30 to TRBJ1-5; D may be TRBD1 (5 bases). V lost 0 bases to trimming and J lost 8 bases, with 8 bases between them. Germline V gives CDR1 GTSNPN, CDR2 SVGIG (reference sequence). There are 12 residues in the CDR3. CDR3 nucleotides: TGTGCCTGGAGTGTGGGACCCAAGCCCCAGCATTTT. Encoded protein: CAWSVGPKPQHF.

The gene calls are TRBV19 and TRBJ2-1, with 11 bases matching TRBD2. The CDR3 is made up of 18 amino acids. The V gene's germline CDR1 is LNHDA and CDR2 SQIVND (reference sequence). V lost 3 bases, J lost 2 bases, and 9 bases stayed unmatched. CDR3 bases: TGTGCCAGTAGTATTGGTAGCGGGAGGGCCCGGACCTACAATGAGCAGTTCTTC. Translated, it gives CASSIGSGRARTYNEQFF.